This TCR beta chain was sequenced in a study of T-cell memory formation after mild COVID-19. This clonotype was recorded a few times. Germline CDR1 is SGDLS and CDR2 is YYNGEE. Between the trimmed V and J ends, which lost 0 bases and 5 bases, there was a span of 8 bases. CDR3 length equals 13 residues. UMIs and sample barcodes were carried by the TCR alpha and TCR beta cDNA libraries that 5'RACE produced using constant-segment primers. TCRdb called the 5' RACE reads again in MiXCR, with one record for every CDR3 protein. The sample lists roughly 150,000 distinct CDR3 sequences; about 14% were seen once.

The source of this sequence is an adult woman who had mild COVID-19 (a few samples of this study predate the infection). Cell type and time point are not known. The chain is built from TRBV9 and TRBJ1-1; D gene uncertain. Specimen: PBMCs or a T cell subset sorted from them (not recorded which). The CDR3 protein is CASSVAGRTEAFF. CDR3 DNA: TGTGCCAGCAGCGTAGCCGGGCGTACTGAAGCTTTCTTT.